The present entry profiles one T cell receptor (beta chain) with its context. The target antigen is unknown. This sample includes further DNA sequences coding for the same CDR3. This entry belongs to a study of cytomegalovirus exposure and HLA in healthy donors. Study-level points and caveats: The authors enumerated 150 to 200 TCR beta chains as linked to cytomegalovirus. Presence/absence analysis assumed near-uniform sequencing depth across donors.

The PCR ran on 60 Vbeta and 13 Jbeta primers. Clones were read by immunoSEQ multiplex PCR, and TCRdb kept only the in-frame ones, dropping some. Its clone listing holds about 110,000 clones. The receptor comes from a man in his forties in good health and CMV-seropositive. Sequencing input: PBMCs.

The CDR3 is CASSLPGLAGSYEQYF. The CDR3, as DNA: TGTGCCAGCAGTCTACCGGGACTAGCGGGCTCCTACGAGCAGTACTTC. The rearrangement links TRBV5-6 to TRBJ2-7, with TRBD2 matching 12 bases. CDR1 SGHDT and CDR2 YYEEEE come from the germline V gene. With V trimmed by 5 bases and J by 0 bases, 6 bases remained unmatched. This CDR3 is built from 16 residues.